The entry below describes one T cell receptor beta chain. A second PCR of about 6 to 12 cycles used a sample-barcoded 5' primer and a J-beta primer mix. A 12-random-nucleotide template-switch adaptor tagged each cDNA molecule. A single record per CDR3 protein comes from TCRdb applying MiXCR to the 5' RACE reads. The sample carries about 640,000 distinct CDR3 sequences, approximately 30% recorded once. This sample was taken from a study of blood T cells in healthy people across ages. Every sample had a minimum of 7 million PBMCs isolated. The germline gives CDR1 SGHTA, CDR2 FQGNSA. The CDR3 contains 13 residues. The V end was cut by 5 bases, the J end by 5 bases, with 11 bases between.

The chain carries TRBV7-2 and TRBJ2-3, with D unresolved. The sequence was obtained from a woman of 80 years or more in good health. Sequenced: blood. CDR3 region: CASSEYWVDTQYF. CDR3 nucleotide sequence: TGTGCCAGCAGCGAATACTGGGTAGATACGCAGTATTTT.